The text below deals with one T cell receptor beta chain. No antigen is known for it. This entry belongs to a study of T cells after yellow fever vaccination. Overall study: The SMART-Seq v4 Ultra Low Input method served to prepare the low-cell-number fractions.

From germline, CDR1 is SQVTM and CDR2 ANQGSEA. This CDR3 is 13 amino acids long. V was pared by 3 bases and J by 5 bases, with 3 bases of the junction left unmatched. Study-level points and caveats: Researchers noted that a small share of clonotypes showed up in both CD4 and CD8 compartments.

One entry per CDR3 protein results from TCRdb running MiXCR on the 5' RACE reads. The sample holds tens of thousands of distinct CDR3 sequences, approximately 7.5% seen once. Sequencing was performed on CD8+ T cells sorted from PBMCs, taken on the day of the yellow fever booster vaccination. V and J are TRBV29-1 and TRBJ2-7, with 11 positions matching TRBD1. This clonotype originated in a man aged 25 to 45 who received the YFV17D yellow fever vaccine. CDR3 region: CSVDRTGGDEQYF. The DNA of the CDR3 is TGCAGCGTTGATCGGACAGGGGGCGACGAGCAGTACTTC.